The 7 T cell receptor beta chains reported below all come from one sample, sequenced in a study of shared clonotypes between healthy human individuals. Produced via immunoSEQ multiplex PCR; TCRdb's table is partial and in-frame only. The sample yields about 2 million clones, less than 95% seen once. CD45RO-negative, CCR7-selected cells formed the naive CD8 fraction, which excluded terminally differentiated effector memory CD45RA+ cells. The specimen sequenced was naive CD8+ T cells sorted from blood. The receptors derive from a man between 18 and 29 years old in good health.

The chain couples TRBV6-1 to TRBJ2-1; tentative D call: TRBD1 (6 bases). Per germline, CDR1 MNHNS and CDR2 SASEGT. The CDR3 is 15 amino acids. Between the trimmed V and J ends, which lost 10 bases and 2 bases, there was a span of 18 bases. The CDR3 nucleotides are TGTGCCATAACCGGACAGCGTTTGCCCTACAATGAGCAGTTCTTC. Translating gives CAITGQRLPYNEQFF.

The gene calls are TRBV7-9 and TRBJ2-1; unclear D gene. Trimming cost V 5 bases and J 10 bases, with 12 bases left between them. The germline gives CDR1 SEHNR, CDR2 FQNEAQ (reference sequence). This CDR3 spans 12 amino acids. Here the CDR3 reads CASSGGIREQFF. DNA of the CDR3: TGTGCCAGCAGCGGTGGGATTCGGGAGCAGTTCTTC.

This rearrangement joins TRBV30 to TRBJ2-5; D might be TRBD1 (6 bases). V gave up 0 bases and J gave up 1 base, with 12 bases separating them. Germline lookup yields CDR1 GTSNPN and CDR2 SVGIG (reference sequence). CDR3 length equals 15 residues. The CDR3 nucleotides read TGTGCCTGGAGTGTACAGGGTGGGTTCCAAGAGACCCAGTACTTC. Protein: CAWSVQGGFQETQYF.

The chain is built from TRBV29-1 and TRBJ2-7; D call uncertain. Germline V CDR1 and CDR2: SQVTM, ANQGSEA. The CDR3 has 13 amino acids. V was trimmed by 6 bases and J by 3 bases, leaving 15 bases between them. The CDR3 loop reads CSVRQSLVYEQYF. CDR3 sequence (DNA): TGCAGCGTACGGCAATCTCTGGTCTACGAGCAGTACTTC.

The chain uses TRBV7-2 and TRBJ1-1, with 8 bases lining up with TRBD1. With 5 bases clipped from V and 4 bases from J, the junction kept 3 bases outside the gene matches. CDR3 length: 13 residues. From germline, CDR1 is SGHTA and CDR2 FQGNSA. The CDR3 here is CASSRTGTTEAFF. The DNA of the CDR3 is TGTGCCAGCAGCAGGACAGGGACCACTGAAGCTTTCTTT.

The J gene is TRBJ2-5, the V gene TRBV13; the match to TRBD2 covers 8 bases. V shed 5 bases, J shed 5 bases, and the junction held 10 bases outside the gene matches. Germline lookup yields CDR1 PRHDT and CDR2 FYEKMQ (reference sequence). The CDR3 runs to 15 residues. The chain's CDR3 is CASSPPGLGSETQYF. The CDR3 nucleotides are TGTGCCAGCAGCCCTCCGGGACTAGGCTCGGAGACCCAGTACTTC.

This chain links TRBV5-4 with TRBJ1-1; D is unclear. Germline values: CDR1 SGHNT, CDR2 YYREEE (reference sequence). The CDR3 covers 13 residues. Trimming took off 1 base at V and 8 bases at J, with 12 bases between the two ends. CDR3 sequence: CASSLHPKGEAFF. CDR3 nucleotides: TGTGCCAGCAGCTTGCATCCTAAGGGCGAAGCTTTCTTT.